Listed here are 2 T cell receptor beta chains from one sample, sequenced in a study of long-term antiretroviral therapy in people with HIV. At survey level, the immunoSEQ assay was run in its v3.0 version. Only in-frame clones appear in the TCRdb table, and some are missing; sequencing was by immunoSEQ multiplex PCR. The table has roughly 29,000 clones, about 96% seen once. The sequencing here drew on unsorted PBMCs, taken approximately 6.3 years after starting antiretroviral therapy. The origin of the receptors is a young man with HIV.

The gene calls are TRBV7-9 and TRBJ2-1; maybe TRBD1 (6 bases). This CDR3 contains 19 residues. V was shortened by 2 bases and J by 0 bases, with 20 bases between the two germline ends. Per the germline V gene, CDR1 is SEHNR and CDR2 is FQNEAQ (reference sequence). CDR3 amino acids: CASSLPWGSGQSSYNEQFF. The CDR3 DNA reads TGTGCCAGCAGCTTACCATGGGGTTCGGGACAAAGCTCCTACAATGAGCAGTTCTTC.

V gene TRBV6-5 combines with J gene TRBJ2-2; D is ambiguous. Germline CDR1 MNHEY, CDR2 SVGAGI. This CDR3 comprises 13 residues. CDR3 protein: CACLSPSTGELFF. The CDR3 DNA reads as TGTGCGTGCCTTTCGCCCAGCACCGGGGAGCTGTTTTTT.